This TCR beta chain was documented in a study of blood T cell repertoires in COVID-19. Study context: Researchers got acute and convalescent COVID-19 samples from the United States, Italy and Spain.

TCRdb's copy holds only in-frame clones and misses some; the assay was immunoSEQ multiplex PCR. Of a few hundred thousand clones in the sample, 80% to 90% were seen once. This clone has a handful of counts. This CDR3 is also generated by other DNA sequences in the sample. The germline V gene encodes CDR1 SGHRS and CDR2 YFSETQ. This CDR3 contains 15 residues. V was pared by 7 bases and J by 3 bases, with 8 bases of the junction left unmatched. What was sequenced was peripheral blood. The sequence was obtained from a woman in her twenties or thirties with COVID-19, enrolled during active disease. V is TRBV5-1 and J is TRBJ2-1; 9 bases match TRBD1. The CDR3 protein is CASSETGQGYNEQFF. In DNA form, the CDR3 reads TGCGCCAGCTCTGAAACGGGACAGGGCTACAATGAGCAGTTCTTC.